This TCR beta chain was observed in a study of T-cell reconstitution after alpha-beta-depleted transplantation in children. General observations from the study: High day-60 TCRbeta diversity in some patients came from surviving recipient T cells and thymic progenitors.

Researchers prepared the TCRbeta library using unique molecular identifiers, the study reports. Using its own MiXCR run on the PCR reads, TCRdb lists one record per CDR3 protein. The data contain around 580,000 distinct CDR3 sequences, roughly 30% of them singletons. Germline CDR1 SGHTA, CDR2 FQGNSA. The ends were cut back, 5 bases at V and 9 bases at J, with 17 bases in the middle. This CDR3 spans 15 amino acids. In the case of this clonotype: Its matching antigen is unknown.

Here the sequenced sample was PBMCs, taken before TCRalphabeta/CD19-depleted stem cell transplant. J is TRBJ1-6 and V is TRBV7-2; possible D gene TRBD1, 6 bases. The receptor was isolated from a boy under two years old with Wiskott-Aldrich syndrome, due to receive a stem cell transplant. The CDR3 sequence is CASSLTTGRSSPLHF. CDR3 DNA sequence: TGTGCCAGCAGCCTAACAACAGGGCGATCTTCACCCCTCCACTTT.